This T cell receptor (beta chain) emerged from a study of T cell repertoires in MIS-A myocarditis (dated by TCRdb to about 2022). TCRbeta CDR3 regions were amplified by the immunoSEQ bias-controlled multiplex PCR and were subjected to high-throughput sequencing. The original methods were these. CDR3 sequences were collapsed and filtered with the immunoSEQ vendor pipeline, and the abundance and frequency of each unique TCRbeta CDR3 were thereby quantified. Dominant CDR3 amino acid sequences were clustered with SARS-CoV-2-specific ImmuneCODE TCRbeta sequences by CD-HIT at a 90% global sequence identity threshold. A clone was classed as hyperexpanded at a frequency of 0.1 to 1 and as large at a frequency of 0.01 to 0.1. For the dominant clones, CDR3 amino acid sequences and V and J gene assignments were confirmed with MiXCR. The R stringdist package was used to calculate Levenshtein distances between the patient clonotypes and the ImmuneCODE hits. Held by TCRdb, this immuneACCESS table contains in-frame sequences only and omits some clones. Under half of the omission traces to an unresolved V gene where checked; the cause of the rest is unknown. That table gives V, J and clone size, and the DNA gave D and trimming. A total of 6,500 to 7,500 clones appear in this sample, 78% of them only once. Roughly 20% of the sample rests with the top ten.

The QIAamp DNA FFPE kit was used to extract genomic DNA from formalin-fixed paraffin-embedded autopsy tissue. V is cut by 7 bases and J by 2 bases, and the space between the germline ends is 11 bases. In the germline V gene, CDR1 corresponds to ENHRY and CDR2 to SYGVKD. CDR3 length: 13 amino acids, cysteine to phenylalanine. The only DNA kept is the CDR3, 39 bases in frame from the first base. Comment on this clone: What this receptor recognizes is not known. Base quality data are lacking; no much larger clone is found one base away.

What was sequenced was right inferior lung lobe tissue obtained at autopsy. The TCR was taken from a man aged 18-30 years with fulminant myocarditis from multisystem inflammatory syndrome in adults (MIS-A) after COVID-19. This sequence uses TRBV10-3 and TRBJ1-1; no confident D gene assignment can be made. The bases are TGTGCCATCACCCACGACGATAACACTGAAGCTTTCTTT. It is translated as CAITHDDNTEAFF.